These 5 T cell receptor beta chains came from one sample sequenced in a study of shared clonotypes between healthy human individuals (dated by TCRdb to the early 2020s). For the CD8 naive samples, CD45RO-negative cells were positively selected for CCR7, yielding a CD45RA+CCR7+ population from which TemRA cells were excluded. The library was built by means of the immunoSEQ multiplex PCR assay. As stored in TCRdb, this immuneACCESS dataset retains in-frame rearrangements with V and J assigned. A fraction of the clones does not appear; measured against another copy, unresolved V genes explain less than half of the discrepancy, and the remainder lacks a known reason. The table for this sample lists fewer than 700,000 clones; around 96% of them were counted only once. Together, the top ten hold approximately 0.12% of the sample. Sequencing was done on a sample of naive CD8+ T cells sorted from blood. Read against the paper, the sample's cell subset or site label means: CD45RA+CCR7+. All receptors derive from a woman in her twenties or thirties in good health.

J is TRBJ2-1 and V is TRBV29-1; 8 nucleotides match TRBD2. The V gene's germline CDR1 is SQVTM and CDR2 ANQGSEA. The CDR3 runs to 15 residues. The trim removed 5 bases at V and 4 bases at J, leaving 10 bases unmatched. In nucleotides, the CDR3 is TGCAGCGTTCGGGGGGGAAGCGGGACGTACAATGAGCAGTTCTTC. Translated, it gives CSVRGGSGTYNEQFF.

On this clone: The same CDR3 arises from other DNA sequences in this sample as well. The CDR3: CASSIWQGGNQPQHF. In nucleotides, the CDR3 is TGTGCCAGTAGTATATGGCAGGGAGGCAATCAGCCCCAGCATTTT. This rearrangement joins TRBV19 to TRBJ1-5; tentatively, D is TRBD1 (5 bases). Germline CDR1 is LNHDA and CDR2 is SQIVND (reference sequence). The CDR3 length is 15 residues. Trimming shortened V by 2 bases and J by 2 bases, and 10 bases separated the two germline ends.

This sequence joins TRBV19 and TRBJ2-7, with TRBD2 identical over 8 bases. The trim removed 5 bases at V and 2 bases at J, leaving 5 bases unmatched. Germline-derived CDR1 and CDR2 are LNHDA and SQIVND (reference sequence). The CDR3 extends over 14 amino acids. Written as DNA, the CDR3 is TGTGCCAGTAGTCGGGGGGGCCCCACCTACGAGCAGTACTTC. It codes for CASSRGGPTYEQYF.

The genes are TRBV6-1 and TRBJ1-5; 11 nucleotides line up with TRBD1. The CDR3 is 18 residues long. With V trimmed by 1 base and J by 1 base, 6 bases remained unmatched. CDR1 and CDR2 from the germline V gene are MNHNS and SASEGT. CDR3 in amino acids: CASSEGTGGRESNQPQHF. CDR3 nucleotides: TGTGCCAGCAGTGAAGGGACAGGGGGCCGAGAGAGCAATCAGCCCCAGCATTTT.

This sequence joins TRBV2 and TRBJ2-3; 11 bases fit TRBD2. The V gene end was trimmed by 6 bases and the J gene end by 1 base; junction bases not matched to a gene: 6. Germline V gene lookup returns CDR1 SNHLY and CDR2 FYNNEI. This CDR3 is 16 amino acids long. The CDR3 nucleotides are TGTGCCAGCAGAGCCACTAGCGGGGGCCGCACAGATACGCAGTATTTT. It yields the protein CASRATSGGRTDTQYF.